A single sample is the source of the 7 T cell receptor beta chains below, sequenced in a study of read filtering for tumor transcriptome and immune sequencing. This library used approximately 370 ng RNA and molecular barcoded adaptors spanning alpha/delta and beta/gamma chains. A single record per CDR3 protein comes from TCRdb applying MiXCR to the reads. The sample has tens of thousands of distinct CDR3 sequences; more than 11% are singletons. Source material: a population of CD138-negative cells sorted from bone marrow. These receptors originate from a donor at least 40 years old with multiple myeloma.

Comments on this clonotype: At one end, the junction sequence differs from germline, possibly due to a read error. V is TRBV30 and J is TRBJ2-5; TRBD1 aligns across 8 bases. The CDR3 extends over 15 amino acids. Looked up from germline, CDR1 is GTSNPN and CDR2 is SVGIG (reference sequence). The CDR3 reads CAWSELTGVQETQDF. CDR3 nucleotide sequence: TGTGCCTGGAGTGAATTGACAGGGGTACAAGAGACCCAGGACTTC.

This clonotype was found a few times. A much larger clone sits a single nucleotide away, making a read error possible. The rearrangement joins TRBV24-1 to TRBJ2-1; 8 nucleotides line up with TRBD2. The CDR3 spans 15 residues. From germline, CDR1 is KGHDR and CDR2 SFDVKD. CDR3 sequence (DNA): TGTGCCACCAGTCCTACTAGCGGTTATTACAATGGGCAGTTCTTC. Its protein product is CATSPTSGYYNGQFF.

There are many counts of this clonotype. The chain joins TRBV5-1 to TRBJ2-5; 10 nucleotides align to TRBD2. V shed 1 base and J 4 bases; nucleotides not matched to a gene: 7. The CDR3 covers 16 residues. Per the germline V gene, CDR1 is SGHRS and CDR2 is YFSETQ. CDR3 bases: TGCGCCAGCAGCTTGCGAGGGACTAGCGTTGGAGAGACCCAGTACTTC. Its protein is CASSLRGTSVGETQYF.

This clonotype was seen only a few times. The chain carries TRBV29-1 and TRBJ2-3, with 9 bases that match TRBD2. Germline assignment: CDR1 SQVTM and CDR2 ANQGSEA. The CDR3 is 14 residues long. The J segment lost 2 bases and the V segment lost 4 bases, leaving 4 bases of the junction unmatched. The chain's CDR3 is CSVAAGGYTDTQYF. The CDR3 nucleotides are TGCAGCGTTGCGGCGGGAGGGTACACAGATACGCAGTATTTT.

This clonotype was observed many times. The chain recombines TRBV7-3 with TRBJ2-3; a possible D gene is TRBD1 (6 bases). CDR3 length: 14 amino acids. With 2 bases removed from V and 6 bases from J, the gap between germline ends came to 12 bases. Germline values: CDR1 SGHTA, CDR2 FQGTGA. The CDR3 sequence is CASSLSRDTDTQYF. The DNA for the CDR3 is TGTGCCAGCAGCTTATCCCGGGACACTGATACGCAGTATTTT.

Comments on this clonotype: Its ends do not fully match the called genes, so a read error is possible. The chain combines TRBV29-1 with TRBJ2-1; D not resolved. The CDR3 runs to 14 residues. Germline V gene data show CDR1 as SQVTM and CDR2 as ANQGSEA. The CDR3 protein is CTSGTSNSHNEQFF. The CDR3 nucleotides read TGCACCTCCGGAACCTCAAACTCCCACAATGAGCAGTTCTTC.

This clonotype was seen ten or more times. The CDR3 DNA sequence: TGCAGTGCCAACCGTATAGGACAGAACACTGAAGCTTTCTTT. Amino acids: CSANRIGQNTEAFF. The rearrangement uses TRBV20-1 and TRBJ1-1; D perhaps matches TRBD1 (5 bases). CDR1 is DFQATT, CDR2 SNEGSKA, per germline (reference sequence). V dropped 6 bases and J dropped 1 base, with 15 bases sitting between them. The CDR3 is 14 residues long.